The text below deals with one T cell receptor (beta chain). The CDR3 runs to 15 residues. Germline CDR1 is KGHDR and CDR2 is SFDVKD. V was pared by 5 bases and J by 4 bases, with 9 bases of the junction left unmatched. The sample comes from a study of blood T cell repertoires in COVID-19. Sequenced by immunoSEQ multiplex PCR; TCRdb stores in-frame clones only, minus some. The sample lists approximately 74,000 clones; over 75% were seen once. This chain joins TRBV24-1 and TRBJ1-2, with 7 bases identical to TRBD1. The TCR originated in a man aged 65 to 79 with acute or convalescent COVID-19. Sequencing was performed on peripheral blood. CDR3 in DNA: TGTGCCACCAGTGCCAGGACAGGAGCTGGCTATGGCTACACCTTC. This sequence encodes CATSARTGAGYGYTF.